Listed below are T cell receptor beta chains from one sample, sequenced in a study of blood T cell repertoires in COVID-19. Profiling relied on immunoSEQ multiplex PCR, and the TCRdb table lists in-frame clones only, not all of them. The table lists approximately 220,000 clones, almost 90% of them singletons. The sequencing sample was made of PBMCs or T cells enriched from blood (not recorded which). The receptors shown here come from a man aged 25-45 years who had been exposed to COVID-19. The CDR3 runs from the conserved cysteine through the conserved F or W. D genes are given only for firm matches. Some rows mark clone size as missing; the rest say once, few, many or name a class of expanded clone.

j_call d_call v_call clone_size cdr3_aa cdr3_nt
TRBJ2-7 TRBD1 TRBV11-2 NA CASSPWTGAIYEQYF TGTGCCAGCAGCCCATGGACAGGGGCTATCTACGAGCAGTACTTC
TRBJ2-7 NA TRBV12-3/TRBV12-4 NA CASSPDAGEQYF TGTGCCAGCAGCCCAGACGCAGGGGAGCAGTACTTC
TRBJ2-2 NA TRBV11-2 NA CASSWIRLIGGGFTGELFF TGTGCCAGCAGCTGGATAAGGCTAATCGGAGGGGGCTTCACCGGGGAGCTGTTTTTT
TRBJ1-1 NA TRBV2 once CASSLSAEAFF TGTGCCAGCAGTCTTTCCGCTGAAGCTTTCTTT
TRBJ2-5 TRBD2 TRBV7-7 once CASSLSSGGNQETQYF TGTGCCAGCAGCTTGAGCAGCGGGGGCAACCAAGAGACCCAGTACTTC
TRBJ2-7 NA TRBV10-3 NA CAISESGLEQYF TGTGCCATCAGTGAGTCGGGGCTCGAGCAGTACTTC
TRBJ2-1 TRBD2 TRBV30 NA CAWSALAGVIYNEQFF TGTGCCTGGAGTGCCTTAGCGGGGGTGATCTACAATGAGCAGTTCTTC
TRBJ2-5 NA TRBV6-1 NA CASSEWSTRIEETQYF TGTGCCAGCAGTGAATGGTCCACTAGGATTGAGGAGACCCAGTACTTC
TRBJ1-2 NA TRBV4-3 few CASSQDSIRERGYTF TGCGCCAGCAGCCAAGACTCGATTCGGGAACGCGGCTACACCTTC
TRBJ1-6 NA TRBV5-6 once CASSLGASRGSPLHF TGTGCCAGCAGCTTGGGGGCCTCCAGGGGTTCACCCCTCCACTTT
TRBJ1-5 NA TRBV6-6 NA CASMVRVGQPQHF TGTGCCAGCATGGTCAGGGTTGGACAGCCCCAGCATTTT
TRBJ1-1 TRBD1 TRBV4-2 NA CASSQDDRGEAFF TGTGCCAGCAGCCAAGATGACAGGGGTGAAGCTTTCTTT
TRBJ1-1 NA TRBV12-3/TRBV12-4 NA CASGGLRTVEAFF TGTGCCAGCGGCGGCCTGAGGACAGTTGAAGCTTTCTTT
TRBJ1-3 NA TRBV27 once CASSLPGTWGNTIYF TGTGCCAGCAGTCTACCCGGGACATGGGGAAACACCATATATTTT
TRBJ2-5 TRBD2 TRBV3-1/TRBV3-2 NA CASSPGTSGGAKSETQYF TGTGCCAGCAGCCCAGGGACTAGCGGGGGGGCAAAATCAGAGACCCAGTACTTC
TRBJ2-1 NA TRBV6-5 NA CASTSDYNFNEQFF TGTGCCAGCACCTCGGACTACAACTTCAATGAGCAGTTCTTC
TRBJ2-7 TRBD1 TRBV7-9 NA CASSGQGATEQYF TGTGCCAGCAGCGGACAGGGGGCTACCGAGCAGTACTTC
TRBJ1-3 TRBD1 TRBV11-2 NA CASSFGQGARGNTIYF TGTGCCAGCAGCTTTGGACAGGGGGCGCGGGGAAACACCATATATTTT
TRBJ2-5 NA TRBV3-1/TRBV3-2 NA CASSQPGQETQYF TGTGCCAGCAGCCAACCGGGCCAAGAGACCCAGTACTTC
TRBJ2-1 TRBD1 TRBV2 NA CASSSGTGRLHEQFF TGTGCCAGCTCTTCCGGGACAGGGAGACTCCATGAGCAGTTCTTC
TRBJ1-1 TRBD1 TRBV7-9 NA CASSPDRGRGSEAFF TGTGCCAGCAGCCCCGACAGGGGGCGAGGATCTGAAGCTTTCTTT
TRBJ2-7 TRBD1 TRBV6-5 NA CASSVNRGPGEQYF TGTGCCAGCAGCGTTAACAGGGGGCCAGGGGAGCAGTACTTC
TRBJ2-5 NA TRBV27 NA CASGGGGWTQYF TGTGCCAGCGGGGGTGGGGGGTGGACCCAGTACTTC
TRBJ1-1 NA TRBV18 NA CASSPNEGGEAFF TGTGCCAGCTCACCTAACGAAGGGGGTGAAGCTTTCTTT
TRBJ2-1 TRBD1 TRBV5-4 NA CASSLERQDREDNEQFF TGTGCCAGCAGCTTGGAACGTCAGGACAGGGAAGACAATGAGCAGTTCTTC
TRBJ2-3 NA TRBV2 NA CASSLPGTRADTQYF TGTGCCAGCAGTTTGCCGGGAACCCGAGCAGATACGCAGTATTTT
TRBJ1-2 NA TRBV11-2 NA CASSLERGISYGYTF TGTGCCAGCAGCTTAGAAAGAGGGATCTCCTATGGCTACACCTTC
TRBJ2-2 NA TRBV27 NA CASSFSRTGELFF TGTGCCAGCAGTTTTAGTCGAACCGGGGAGCTGTTTTTT
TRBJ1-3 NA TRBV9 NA CASSPLGRGNTIYF TGTGCCAGCAGCCCCCTAGGCCGGGGAAACACCATATATTTT
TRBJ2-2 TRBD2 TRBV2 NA CASTGTREGRAGELFF TGTGCCAGCACCGGGACCCGGGAGGGTAGGGCCGGGGAGCTGTTTTTT
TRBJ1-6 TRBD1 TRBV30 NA CAWSSGGRREDSPLHF TGTGCCTGGAGTTCAGGGGGCCGCAGGGAAGATTCACCCCTCCACTTT
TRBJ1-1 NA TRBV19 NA CASSSSGLIAFF TGTGCCAGTAGTAGTTCGGGGTTGATAGCTTTCTTT
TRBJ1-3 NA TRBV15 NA CAASKGQLTSGNTIYF TGTGCCGCCTCCAAAGGACAGCTAACCTCTGGAAACACCATATATTTT
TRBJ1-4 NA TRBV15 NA CATSRDRSNEKLFF TGTGCCACCAGCAGAGACAGAAGTAATGAAAAACTGTTTTTT
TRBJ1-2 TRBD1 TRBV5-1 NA CASSLGTGVYGYTF TGCGCCAGCAGCTTGGGGACAGGGGTCTATGGCTACACCTTC
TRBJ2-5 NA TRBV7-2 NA CASSLASARETQYF TGTGCCAGCAGCTTAGCTAGCGCCCGGGAGACCCAGTACTTC
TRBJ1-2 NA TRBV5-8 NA CASSLAGHDGYGYTF TGTGCCAGCAGCTTGGCGGGTCACGACGGCTATGGCTACACCTTC
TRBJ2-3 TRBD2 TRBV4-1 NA CASSQVLAGGGRTDTQYF TGCGCCAGCAGCCAAGTTCTAGCGGGGGGAGGTCGCACAGATACGCAGTATTTT